This is a list of T cell receptor beta chains from one sample in a study of CD8+CD57+ T cells in acquired aplastic anemia. Using its own MiXCR run on the reads, TCRdb lists one record per CDR3 protein. The sample lists 150,000 to 200,000 distinct CDR3 sequences, more than 45% occurring once. The material sequenced was sorted CD4+, CD8+, or CD8+CD57+ T cells (not recorded which) from PBMCs. These receptors were obtained from a human donor with aplastic anemia. CDR3s include the opening cysteine and the closing phenylalanine or tryptophan. D genes are given only for firm matches. Clone size is given for some rows only: seen once, a few or many times, or a class if the clone is expanded.

size | J | V | D | CDR3 | DNA
- | TRBJ1-5 | TRBV5-1 | TRBD1 | CASSLEQGDGPQHF | TGCGCCAGCAGCTTGGAACAGGGGGACGGGCCCCAGCATTTT
many | TRBJ2-7 | TRBV11-2 | TRBD2 | CASSKSGLAGGGTYEQYF | TGTGCCAGCAGCAAATCGGGACTAGCGGGAGGCGGGACCTACGAGCAGTACTTC
few | TRBJ1-1 | TRBV2 | - | CASSEAPKNTEAFF | TGTGCCAGCAGTGAAGCCCCCAAGAACACTGAAGCTTTCTTT
- | TRBJ2-3 | TRBV2 | - | CASLRESTDTQYF | TGTGCCAGCTTGAGGGAGAGCACAGATACGCAGTATTTT
many | TRBJ1-2 | TRBV27 | - | CASSIQGVSGYTF | TGTGCCAGCAGCATACAGGGAGTTTCGGGCTACACCTTC
- | TRBJ2-6 | TRBV24-1 | - | CAAAGGGSGVRANVLTF | TGTGCCGCCGCCGGAGGGGGTTCTGGAGTTCGGGCCAACGTCCTGACTTTC
- | TRBJ2-3 | TRBV11-1 | - | CASSPGTSPSTDTQYF | TGTGCCAGCAGCCCAGGGACAAGCCCTAGCACAGATACGCAGTATTTT
- | TRBJ1-1 | TRBV9 | - | CASSVAGTEAFF | TGTGCCAGCAGCGTAGCAGGCACTGAAGCTTTCTTT
once | TRBJ2-7 | TRBV2 | - | CASSYQESYEQYF | TGTGCCAGCAGTTATCAGGAGTCCTACGAGCAGTACTTC
- | TRBJ1-1 | TRBV6-1 | - | CASKGGTNTEAFF | TGTGCCAGCAAAGGGGGGACGAACACTGAAGCTTTCTTT
many | TRBJ2-2 | TRBV7-7 | TRBD2 | CASSPGLADTGELFF | TGTGCTAGCAGCCCGGGACTAGCGGACACCGGGGAGCTGTTTTTT
- | TRBJ2-1 | TRBV10-1 | - | CASSGAAPDGPYNEQFF | TGCGCCAGCAGTGGAGCGGCGCCTGATGGTCCCTACAATGAGCAGTTCTTC
- | TRBJ2-7 | TRBV7-9 | - | CASSFPGHLSEQYF | TGTGCCAGCAGCTTTCCGGGACACCTATCCGAGCAGTACTTC
few | TRBJ1-5 | TRBV24-1 | TRBD1 | CATYKPGQGCFDQPQHF | TGTGCCACCTATAAACCGGGACAGGGATGCTTCGATCAGCCCCAGCATTTT
- | TRBJ1-2 | TRBV5-1 | - | CASSLSGGDYTF | TGCGCCAGCAGCTTGAGCGGGGGGGACTATACCTTC
- | TRBJ2-3 | TRBV25-1 | - | CASSQGSGDTQYF | TGTGCCAGCAGCCAGGGGTCCGGAGATACGCAGTATTTT
once | TRBJ2-7 | TRBV2 | - | CATSRDGPRVNEQYF | TGTGCCACCAGTAGGGACGGCCCTAGGGTAAACGAGCAGTACTTC
- | TRBJ2-2 | TRBV29-1 | - | CSVVRNGELFF | TGCAGCGTTGTTCGGAACGGGGAGCTGTTTTTT
many | TRBJ1-1 | TRBV19 | TRBD1 | CASSIGLGQGRTEAFF | TGTGCCAGTAGTATCGGTTTAGGACAGGGGAGGACTGAAGCTTTCTTT
many | TRBJ2-2 | TRBV6-5 | - | CASSYTRKSGELFF | TGTGCCAGCAGTTACACTCGGAAGTCCGGGGAGCTGTTTTTT
medium-sized | TRBJ2-1 | TRBV19 | - | CASSPGTWYEQFF | TGTGCCAGTAGTCCCGGTACGTGGTATGAGCAGTTCTTC
- | TRBJ2-2 | TRBV19 | - | CASSINAGPGELFF | TGTGCCAGTAGTATAAACGCAGGGCCCGGGGAGCTGTTTTTT
- | TRBJ2-1 | TRBV6-1 | - | CASSRPSGWNYNKQFF | TGTGCCAGCAGTAGGCCCAGCGGTTGGAACTACAATAAGCAGTTCTTC
- | TRBJ1-6 | TRBV2 | - | CASTPRAF | TGTGCCAGCACCCCAAGGGCCTTT
- | TRBJ1-2 | TRBV27 | TRBD1 | CASSSGGAQFTYGYTF | TGTGCCAGCAGTTCAGGGGGCGCCCAATTTACCTATGGCTACACCTTC
many | TRBJ2-1 | TRBV7-8 | - | CASSLAGVGYNEQFF | TGTGCCAGCAGCTTAGCGGGAGTAGGTTACAATGAGCAGTTCTTC
- | TRBJ1-6 | TRBV4-2 | - | CASSQERLPLHF | TGTGCCAGCAGCCAAGAGAGATTGCCCCTCCACTTT
many | TRBJ2-3 | TRBV5-1 | TRBD2 | CASSLGLAGGPSDTQYF | TGCGCCAGCAGCTTGGGTCTAGCGGGAGGGCCCTCGGATACGCAGTATTTT
once | TRBJ1-1 | TRBV19 | - | CASSPRDTIPTEAFF | TGTGCCAGTAGTCCCCGGGACACTATCCCCACTGAAGCTTTCTTT
- | TRBJ1-1 | TRBV12-3/TRBV12-4 | - | CASSSGLGQHMSTEAFF | TGTGCCAGCAGCTCTGGTTTAGGGCAGCACATGAGCACTGAAGCTTTCTTT
many | TRBJ2-7 | TRBV25-1 | TRBD2 | CASQREGREQYF | TGTGCCAGCCAGCGGGAGGGCCGCGAGCAGTACTTC
- | TRBJ1-1 | TRBV7-2 | TRBD1 | CASSLRGREAFF | TGTGCCAGCAGCCTCAGGGGGAGGGAAGCTTTCTTT
- | TRBJ2-3 | TRBV7-3 | - | CASSLRGLDNEQYF | TGTGCCAGCAGCCTACGGGGGCTCGACAATGAGCAGTATTTT
- | TRBJ1-6 | TRBV7-8 | - | CASSFKVDNSPLHF | TGTGCCAGCAGCTTTAAAGTGGATAATTCACCCCTCCACTTT
- | TRBJ2-7 | TRBV24-1 | - | CATSEGPTYEQYF | TGTGCCACCAGTGAGGGTCCCACCTACGAGCAGTACTTC
- | TRBJ1-3 | TRBV11-3 | - | CASSLSLESGNTIYF | TGTGCCAGCAGCTTATCTCTGGAATCTGGAAACACCATATATTTT
many | TRBJ1-1 | TRBV25-1 | - | CASSEGGSLNTEAFF | TGTGCCAGCAGTGAAGGCGGCAGCTTGAACACTGAAGCTTTCTTT
few | TRBJ1-2 | TRBV29-1 | - | CSVERGNYGYTF | TGCAGCGTTGAAAGGGGGAACTATGGCTACACCTTC
- | TRBJ2-1 | TRBV28 | TRBD2 | CVTSGLYNEQFF | TGTGTCACTAGCGGGCTATACAATGAGCAGTTCTTC
- | TRBJ2-1 | TRBV12-5 | - | CASGLVTAAQRNNEQFF | TGTGCTAGTGGTTTGGTAACAGCAGCCCAACGGAACAATGAGCAGTTCTTC